This T cell receptor beta chain was sequenced in a study of blood T cell repertoires in COVID-19. Whole-study context: Spain, Italy and the United States supplied samples that represented acute and convalescent COVID-19. The analysed material was cDNA or gDNA that came from T cells, B-cell-depleted T cells, or PBMCs.

Authors' data handling: For nucleated cells, counts were estimated from reference gene primer amplification. Repertoires were generated with immunoSEQ multiplex PCR, while TCRdb's copy carries only in-frame clones and drops some. Clonal size and the V and J genes are those of that table, whereas D and trimming came from the DNA. The sample lists over 80,000 clones; less than 90% were seen once. Sequences were obtained from peripheral blood. This receptor was identified in a man older than 75 with active or convalescent COVID-19.

The CDR3 loop is CASSQVQMNTEAFF. DNA for the CDR3: TGTGCCAGCAGCCAAGTGCAGATGAACACTGAAGCTTTCTTT. The chain employs TRBV3-1 (or the pseudogene TRBV3-2) and TRBJ1-1; D is ambiguous. V shed 1 base and J shed 0 bases, with 6 bases lying between them. CDR1 LGHDT and CDR2 YNNKEL come from the germline V gene (reference sequence). The CDR3 is made up of 14 amino acids.